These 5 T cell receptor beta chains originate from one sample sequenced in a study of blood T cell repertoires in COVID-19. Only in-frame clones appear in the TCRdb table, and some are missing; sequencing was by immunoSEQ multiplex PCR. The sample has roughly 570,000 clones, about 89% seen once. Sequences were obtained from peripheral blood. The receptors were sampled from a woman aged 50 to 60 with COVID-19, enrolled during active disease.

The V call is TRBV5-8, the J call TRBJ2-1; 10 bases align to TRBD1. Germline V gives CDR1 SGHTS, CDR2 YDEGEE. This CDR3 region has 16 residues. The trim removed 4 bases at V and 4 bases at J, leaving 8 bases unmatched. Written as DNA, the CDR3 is TGTGCCAGCAGCACAAGGACAGGGGGTTCTTACAATGAGCAGTTCTTC. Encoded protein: CASSTRTGGSYNEQFF.

The CDR3 bases are TGTGCCAGCAGTTCCCCCTGGAGGCCCCAAGAGACCCAGTACTTC. It yields the protein CASSSPWRPQETQYF. The chain uses TRBV6-5 and TRBJ2-5; D is perhaps TRBD2 (5 bases). Trimming removed 4 bases from V and 1 base from J, with 13 bases in between. The CDR3 has 15 residues. Germline V gene lookup returns CDR1 MNHEY and CDR2 SVGAGI.

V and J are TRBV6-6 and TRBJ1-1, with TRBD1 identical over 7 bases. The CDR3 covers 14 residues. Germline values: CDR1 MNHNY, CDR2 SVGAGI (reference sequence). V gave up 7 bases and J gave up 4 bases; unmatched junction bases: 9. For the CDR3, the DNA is TGTGCCAGCACCAAAGACAGGGCGGTCACTGAAGCTTTCTTT. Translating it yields CASTKDRAVTEAFF.

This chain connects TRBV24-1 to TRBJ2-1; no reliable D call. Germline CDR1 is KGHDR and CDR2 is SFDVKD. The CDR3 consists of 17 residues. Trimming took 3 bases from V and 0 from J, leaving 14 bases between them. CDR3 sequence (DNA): TGTGCCACCAGTGATAGTCGGGTAACCCGCTCCTACAATGAGCAGTTCTTC. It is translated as CATSDSRVTRSYNEQFF.

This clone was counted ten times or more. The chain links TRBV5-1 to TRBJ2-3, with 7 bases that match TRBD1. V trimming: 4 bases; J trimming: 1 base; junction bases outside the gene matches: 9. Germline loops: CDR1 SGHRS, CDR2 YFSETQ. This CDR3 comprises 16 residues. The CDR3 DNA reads TGCGCCAGCAGCGACTACAGGGGCGCGCGCACAGATACGCAGTATTTT. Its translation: CASSDYRGARTDTQYF.